A single sample is the source of the 30 T cell receptor beta chains below, sequenced in a study of vaccination and CD4 T cells after COVID-19. Sample treatment: roughly ten-day PBMC culture with coronavirus spike peptide pools or control peptides (ViraFEST assay). Gathering of the CD4+ T cells, from the unexposed donor, took place before the COVID-19 pandemic (2011-2018). Their antigen targets remain unknown. Oncomine TCR Beta short-read sequencing was applied to DNA from cultured CD4+ T cells. Scientists extracted genomic DNA from CD4+ T cells grown in culture. From the PCR reads, TCRdb called clonotypes with MiXCR, one entry per CDR3 protein. The sample shows roughly 7,300 distinct CDR3 sequences, around 34% of them seen only once. Sequencing used CD4+ T cells from blood, cultured in vitro. Receptors originate from a human donor in good health.

This clonotype has a handful of counts. The chain couples TRBV7-2 to TRBJ1-6; D might be TRBD1 (6 bases). CDR3 length: 14 amino acids. V lost 4 bases, J lost 7 bases, and 11 bases lay in between. CDR1 is SGHTA and CDR2 is FQGNSA in the germline V gene. The CDR3: CASSSRDMNSPLHF. CDR3 nucleotide sequence: TGTGCCAGCAGCTCCCGGGACATGAATTCACCCCTCCACTTT.

To note about this clonotype: Just one base apart from a much larger clone, this may be a read error. The chain is built from TRBV20-1 and TRBJ1-2; D gene uncertain. The CDR3 is 12 residues long. Per the germline V gene, CDR1 is DFQATT and CDR2 is SNEGSKA (reference sequence). The CDR3 DNA reads TGCAGTGCTAGAGAACCGGACTATGGCTGCACCTTC. It yields the protein CSAREPDYGCTF.

By share of the sample, this clonotype is medium-sized. The chain couples TRBV7-3 to TRBJ1-2, with D perhaps TRBD1 (6 bases). Per the germline V gene, CDR1 is SGHTA and CDR2 is FQGTGA. The CDR3 is 14 residues long. The V end was cut by 5 bases, the J end by 3 bases, with 13 bases between. The CDR3 region is CASSPGGQHYGYTF. As DNA, the CDR3 is TGTGCCAGCAGCCCGGGTGGACAGCACTATGGCTACACCTTC.

To note about this clonotype: The junction shows a germline mismatch at one end, possibly a read error. The chain combines TRBV7-2 with TRBJ2-7; TRBD2 agrees at 9 bases. Germline loops: CDR1 SGHTA, CDR2 FQGNSA. The CDR3 is 15 amino acids. CDR3 sequence reads: CASSVELAGYYERYF. The CDR3 DNA reads TGTGCCAGCAGCGTCGAGCTAGCGGGGTACTACGAGCGGTACTTC. Combining the CDR3 with reference TRBV7-2 and TRBJ2-7 gives the whole variable domain GAGVSQSPSNKVTEKGKDVELRCDPISGHTALYWYRQSLGQGLEFLIYFQGNSAPDKSGLPSDRFSAERTGGSVSTLTIQRTQQEDSAVYLCASSVELAGYYERYFGPGTRLTVT.

This clonotype is medium-sized by share. This sequence joins TRBV15 and TRBJ2-5; D unclear. The CDR3 has 16 residues. Trimming removed 3 bases at V and 5 bases at J, with 19 bases between. Per the germline V gene, CDR1 is LNHNV and CDR2 is YYDKDF (reference sequence). CDR3 amino acids: CATSRDRSPPGETQYF. The CDR3 DNA follows: TGTGCCACCAGCAGGGACCGATCACCCCCGGGTGAGACCCAGTACTTC.

This clonotype has just a few counts. The chain is built from TRBV7-2 and TRBJ1-5, with D unresolved. The germline gives CDR1 SGHTA, CDR2 FQGNSA. V was pared by 0 bases and J by 2 bases, with 8 bases between. The CDR3 has 15 residues. The CDR3 loop reads CASSLAMDGNQPQHF. The CDR3 nucleotides read TGTGCCAGCAGCTTAGCTATGGATGGCAATCAGCCCCAGCATTTT. The variable domain in full, completed from reference TRBV7-2 and TRBJ1-5, reads GAGVSQSPSNKVTEKGKDVELRCDPISGHTALYWYRQSLGQGLEFLIYFQGNSAPDKSGLPSDRFSAERTGGSVSTLTIQRTQQEDSAVYLCASSLAMDGNQPQHFGDGTRLSIL.

This clonotype was seen a handful of times. The chain is built from TRBV4-2 and TRBJ1-5; D is ambiguous. Germline V gene lookup returns CDR1 LGHNA and CDR2 YNFKEQ. CDR3 length: 14 amino acids. The germline V and J ends were trimmed by 1 base and 3 bases, with 7 bases remaining between them. The CDR3 reads CASSQGESNQPQHF. For the CDR3, the DNA is TGTGCCAGCAGCCAAGGGGAGTCCAATCAGCCCCAGCATTTT.

Remarks on this clonotype: A much larger clone is a single base away; this may be a read error. The chain couples TRBV20-1 to TRBJ1-1, with TRBD1 matching 9 bases. Germline CDR1 reads DFQATT; CDR2 reads SNEGSKA (reference sequence). This CDR3 spans 14 amino acids. V shed 4 bases and J 3 bases; nucleotides not matched to a gene: 6. The CDR3 bases are TGCAGTGCTACACAGGGGGCTTGGGACACTGAAGCTTTCTTT. Its translation is CSATQGAWDTEAFF.

This sequence joins TRBV20-1 and TRBJ1-5; 9 bases align to TRBD1. Germline V gives CDR1 DFQATT, CDR2 SNEGSKA (reference sequence). The CDR3 runs to 15 residues. V was clipped by 5 bases and J by 4 bases; unmatched bases: 9. The CDR3 loop reads CSARDTGTGNQPQHF. The CDR3 region has the DNA TGCAGTGCTCGCGATACCGGGACAGGGAATCAGCCCCAGCATTTT.

This clonotype is classed as medium-sized. V gene TRBV7-2 combines with J gene TRBJ2-7, with TRBD2 matching 9 bases. Per germline, CDR1 SGHTA and CDR2 FQGNSA. The length of the CDR3 is 15 residues. The V gene end was trimmed by 1 base and the J gene end by 3 bases; junction bases not matched to a gene: 4. CDR3 sequence (DNA): TGTGCCAGCAGCTTAGTACGCGGGAGGGACTACGAGCAGTACTTC. Amino acids: CASSLVRGRDYEQYF.

This clonotype was seen more than once but under ten times. The chain recombines TRBV7-9 with TRBJ1-5, with D perhaps matching TRBD1 (6 bases). From germline, CDR1 is SEHNR and CDR2 FQNEAQ (reference sequence). The CDR3 has 13 residues. Trimming took off 4 bases at V and 8 bases at J, with 12 bases between the two ends. This CDR3 is CASSSNRVEPQHF. In DNA form, the CDR3 reads TGTGCCAGCAGCTCCAACAGGGTTGAGCCCCAGCATTTT.

The rearrangement uses TRBV28 and TRBJ2-1; 8 bases are a match to TRBD1. Germline V gene sequence: CDR1 MDHEN, CDR2 SYDVKM. J gave up 1 base and V 10 bases, and 9 bases lay outside the gene matches. This CDR3 spans 15 amino acids. Written as DNA, the CDR3 is TGTGCCACCAAGTACGGGGACAGGTCCTACAATGAGCAGTTCTTC. Encoded protein: CATKYGDRSYNEQFF.

This rearrangement joins TRBV7-2 to TRBJ2-1; TRBD2 agrees at 13 bases. With V trimmed by 7 bases and J by 4 bases, 4 bases remained unmatched. The CDR3 has 15 amino acids. Germline loops: CDR1 SGHTA, CDR2 FQGNSA. The CDR3 protein is CASTGLAGAYNEQFF. CDR3 in DNA: TGTGCCAGCACCGGACTAGCGGGAGCATACAATGAGCAGTTCTTC.

This clonotype has just one count. V and J are TRBV4-3 and TRBJ2-5; weak D call: TRBD2 (7 bases). Germline values: CDR1 LGHNA, CDR2 YSLEER. This CDR3 region has 13 residues. V was trimmed by 2 bases and J by 4 bases, leaving 8 bases between them. Written as DNA, the CDR3 is TGCGCCAGCAGCCAAAGGGGGGGAGAGACCCAGTACTTC. This sequence encodes CASSQRGGETQYF.

This clonotype qualifies as medium-sized. The chain is built from TRBV7-3 and TRBJ2-5, with D hard to call. Trimming stripped 1 base from V and 7 bases from J, with 13 bases between. The CDR3 totals 14 residues. Germline V gene data show CDR1 as SGHTA and CDR2 as FQGTGA. The CDR3 region is CASSLMVGPGTQYF. In DNA form, the CDR3 reads TGTGCCAGCAGCTTAATGGTCGGACCGGGGACCCAGTACTTC. The full variable domain, rest sourced from reference TRBV7-3 and TRBJ2-5, is GAGVSQTPSNKVTEKGKYVELRCDPISGHTALYWYRQSLGQGPEFLIYFQGTGAADDSGLPNDRFFAVRPEGSVSTLKIQRTERGDSAVYLCASSLMVGPGTQYFGPGTRLLVL.

This clonotype was observed a handful of times. The gene calls are TRBV7-6 and TRBJ2-1, with TRBD2 as a possible D gene (6 bases). Trimming shortened V by 2 bases and J by 5 bases, and 13 bases separated the two germline ends. CDR1 is SGHVS, CDR2 FNYEAQ, per germline. The CDR3 consists of 15 residues. CDR3 sequence: CASSLPWGLHNEQFF. The CDR3 DNA sequence: TGTGCCAGCAGCTTACCGTGGGGACTGCACAATGAGCAGTTCTTC. Full variable domain (rest looked up from reference TRBV7-6 and TRBJ2-1): GAGVSQSPRYKVTKRGQDVALRCDPISGHVSLYWYRQALGQGPEFLTYFNYEAQQDKSGLPNDRFSAERPEGSISTLTIQRTEQRDSAMYRCASSLPWGLHNEQFFGPGTRLTVL.

The chain employs TRBV7-2 and TRBJ2-1; 9 bases are shared with TRBD1. The junction had 11 bases not matched to a gene; V was cut back by 2 bases and J by 9 bases. CDR1 and CDR2 (germline): SGHTA, FQGNSA. The CDR3 totals 16 residues. The CDR3 bases are TGTGCCAGCAGCTTAAAGGGGACAGGGAACACCGGTGAGCAGTTCTTC. Translated, it gives CASSLKGTGNTGEQFF.

The J gene is TRBJ1-5, the V gene TRBV12-3 or TRBV12-4, with D unclear. CDR3 size: 14 residues. Trimming removed 8 bases at V and 0 bases at J, with 11 bases between. CDR3 amino acids: CASQLTASNQPQHF. CDR3 nucleotides: TGTGCCAGCCAACTCACAGCTAGCAATCAGCCCCAGCATTTT.

This clonotype was counted between two and nine times. The chain combines TRBV6-4 with TRBJ2-1, with 9 bases that match TRBD1. Germline trimming cut 3 bases from V and 8 bases from J; bases unmatched to any gene: 11. Looked up from germline, CDR1 is MRHNA and CDR2 is SNTAGT. The CDR3 is 16 amino acids. The CDR3 region is CASSDGWGQGKDEQFF. The CDR3 nucleotides are TGTGCCAGCAGTGATGGGTGGGGACAGGGTAAGGATGAGCAGTTCTTC.

The chain couples TRBV20-1 to TRBJ2-4; the D gene is possibly TRBD2 (6 bases). The CDR3 sequence is 11 residues long. CDR1 and CDR2 (germline): DFQATT, SNEGSKA (reference sequence). The V end was cut by 6 bases, the J end by 13 bases, with 16 bases between. The CDR3 DNA reads as TGCAGTGCCCGGGGGATCGAGTCCCAGTACTTC. Amino acids: CSARGIESQYF.

This chain uses TRBV27 with TRBJ2-1; no firm D call. The CDR3 is made up of 13 amino acids. The V and J ends lost 7 bases and 0 bases respectively, with 7 bases between them. Germline V CDR1 and CDR2: MNHEY, SMNVEV (reference sequence). CDR3 sequence reads: CASKRFSYNEQFF. CDR3 coding DNA: TGTGCCAGCAAACGATTCTCCTACAATGAGCAGTTCTTC.

V usage is TRBV20-1 and J usage is TRBJ2-2; D ambiguous. Germline loops: CDR1 DFQATT, CDR2 SNEGSKA (reference sequence). V gave up 4 bases and J gave up 6 bases, with 12 bases separating them. The CDR3 is 13 residues long. The CDR3 nucleotides are TGCAGTGCTACTGAGACGCGGCCCGGGGAGCTGTTTTTT. As protein: CSATETRPGELFF.

In regard to this clonotype: The junction shows a germline mismatch at one end, possibly a read error. This chain links TRBV7-2 with TRBJ2-1; D is perhaps TRBD1 or TRBD2 (6 bases each). Germline lookup yields CDR1 SGHTA and CDR2 FQGNSA. The CDR3 runs 16 residues. The CDR3 DNA is TGTGCCGGCAGCCGGGGGCGGGTTAGCTCCTACAATGAGCAGTTCTTC. Its translation: CAGSRGRVSSYNEQFF.

This clonotype was counted once. The V gene is TRBV6-1, the J gene TRBJ1-5; TRBD1 matches at 9 bases. Looked up from germline, CDR1 is MNHNS and CDR2 is SASEGT. This CDR3 is built from 15 residues. The V and J ends lost 7 bases and 0 bases, in that order; junction bases with no gene match: 4. In DNA form, the CDR3 reads TGTGCCAGCACCTGGACAGGGGATAGCAATCAGCCCCAGCATTTT. This gives the protein CASTWTGDSNQPQHF.

This clonotype was observed a handful of times. Germline is not matched at one junction end, which may reflect a read error. The chain has TRBV7-7 and TRBJ2-5, with D possibly TRBD2 on 6 matching bases. The CDR3 totals 15 residues. Germline V lookup: CDR1 SSHAT, CDR2 FNYEAQ (reference sequence). This chain's CDR3 is CASSLGSAGGETQYF. In DNA, the CDR3 is TGTGCTAGCAGCTTGGGGTCGGCCGGAGGGGAGACCCAGTACTTC.

The V gene is TRBV4-2, the J gene TRBJ1-2; TRBD1 is a possible D gene (6 bases). Germline CDR1 LGHNA, CDR2 YNFKEQ. Trimming left V 0 bases short and J 5 bases short, with 13 bases between. The CDR3 extends over 15 amino acids. The CDR3 DNA reads as TGTGCCAGCAGCCAAGAGGCACAGGGCCCATATGGCTACACCTTC. Translating gives CASSQEAQGPYGYTF.

V is TRBV29-1 and J is TRBJ1-1, with a possible D match to TRBD1 (6 bases). Trimming took 2 bases from V and 2 from J, leaving 12 bases between them. The CDR3 runs to 14 residues. CDR1 and CDR2 from the germline V gene are SQVTM and ANQGSEA. The CDR3 nucleotides are TGCAGCGTTGAACCCGCAGGGGTCAACACTGAAGCTTTCTTT. It encodes CSVEPAGVNTEAFF.

In its sample, this clonotype was seen a few times. This chain joins TRBV6-1 and TRBJ2-1; TRBD1 matches 9 bases. V lost 5 bases and J lost 7; bases outside the gene matches: 6. Germline V CDR1 and CDR2: MNHNS, SASEGT. The CDR3 has 14 residues. The CDR3 DNA sequence: TGTGCCAGCAGTACGGGGACAGGGTGGAATGAGCAGTTCTTC. Amino acid sequence: CASSTGTGWNEQFF.

By frequency in the sample, this clonotype is medium-sized. V gene TRBV7-9 combines with J gene TRBJ1-1, with a weak D call TRBD1 (5 bases). In germline, CDR1 is SEHNR, CDR2 FQNEAQ (reference sequence). Trimming removed 5 bases from V and 6 bases from J, with 7 bases in between. The CDR3 length is 11 residues. The chain's CDR3 is CASSTGPEAFF. The CDR3 DNA reads TGTGCCAGCAGCACGGGGCCTGAAGCTTTCTTT.

This clonotype is classed as medium-sized. The V gene is TRBV20-1, the J gene TRBJ1-6, with D uncertain. Trimming took off 1 base at V and 7 bases at J, with 11 bases between the two ends. The CDR3 sequence is 14 residues long. Germline values: CDR1 DFQATT, CDR2 SNEGSKA (reference sequence). This CDR3 is CSARARRENSPLHF. CDR3 DNA: TGCAGTGCTAGAGCGAGGCGGGAGAATTCACCCCTCCACTTT.